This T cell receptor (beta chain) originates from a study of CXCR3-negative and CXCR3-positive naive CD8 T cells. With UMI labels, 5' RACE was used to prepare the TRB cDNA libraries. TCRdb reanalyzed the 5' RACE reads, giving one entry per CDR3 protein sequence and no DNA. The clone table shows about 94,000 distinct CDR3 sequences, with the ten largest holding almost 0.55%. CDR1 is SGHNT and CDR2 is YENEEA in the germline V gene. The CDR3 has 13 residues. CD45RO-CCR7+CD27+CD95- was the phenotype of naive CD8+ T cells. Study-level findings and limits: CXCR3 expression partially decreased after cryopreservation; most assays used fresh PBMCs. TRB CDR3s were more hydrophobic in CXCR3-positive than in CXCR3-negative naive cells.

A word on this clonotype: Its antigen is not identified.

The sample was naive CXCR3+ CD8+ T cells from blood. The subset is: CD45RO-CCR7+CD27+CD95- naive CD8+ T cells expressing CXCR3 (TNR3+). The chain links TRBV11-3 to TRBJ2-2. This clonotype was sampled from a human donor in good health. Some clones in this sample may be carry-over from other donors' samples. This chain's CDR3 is CASSLDFAGELFF.